This T cell receptor (beta chain) was found in a study of blood T cell repertoires in COVID-19. Background on the study: COVID-19 samples collected from the United States, Italy and Spain covered acute and convalescent phases. Sample material is recorded as cDNA or gDNA derived from T cells, B-cell-depleted T cells, or PBMCs.

TCRdb's copy holds only in-frame clones and misses some; the assay was immunoSEQ multiplex PCR. The repertoire holds about 300,000 clones, with around 92% as singletons. The germline gives CDR1 MNHNY, CDR2 SVGAGI (reference sequence). The V end was cut by 5 bases, the J end by 4 bases, with 14 bases between. The CDR3 is 14 residues long. Sequenced sample: peripheral blood. This chain uses TRBV6-6 with TRBJ1-1, with D maybe TRBD1 (5 bases). The receptor was derived from a young man who had recovered from COVID-19. The CDR3 DNA reads TGTGCCAGCAGTCCCCTCGGGGGGTCCACTGAAGCTTTCTTT. Encoded protein: CASSPLGGSTEAFF.